Below are 8 T cell receptor beta chains sequenced from a single sample in a study of T cell responses to AZD1222 COVID-19 vaccine (dated by TCRdb to the early 2020s). In light of the paper, this sample's time point label describes: baseline before first vaccination. Library preparation used the immunoSEQ multiplex PCR assay. TCRdb re-hosts the immuneACCESS table, in-frame sequences only. Its copies lack some clones; in the studies checked, an unresolved V gene accounts for under half of them, and the cause for the rest is not known. A total of over 70,000 clones appear in this sample, approximately 88% of them only once. Under 7% of the sample is in the top ten clones. The sequenced sample was peripheral blood, obtained on day 0 of AZD1222 vaccination. All receptors come from an adult in good health.

This clone was seen just once. The genes are TRBV7-9 and TRBJ2-1, with D perhaps TRBD2 (6 bases). V lost 6 bases and J 2 bases, leaving 14 bases between the germline ends. CDR1 is SEHNR and CDR2 is FQNEAQ in the germline V gene (reference sequence). CDR3 length: 15 residues. The CDR3 loop reads CASRHSGPPYNEQFF. CDR3 nucleotides: TGTGCCAGCAGGCATAGCGGTCCACCCTACAATGAGCAGTTCTTC.

V usage is TRBV29-1 and J usage is TRBJ2-1; 12 bases map to TRBD2. The V gene's germline CDR1 is SQVTM and CDR2 ANQGSEA. This CDR3 contains 17 residues. Trimming took 3 bases from V and 5 from J; bases not matched to a gene: 11. For the CDR3, the DNA is TGCAGCGTTGACGGACTAGCGGGGAGCCTAAGGAACAATGAGCAGTTCTTC. Encoded protein: CSVDGLAGSLRNNEQFF.

This clone turned up a few times. The chain has TRBV27 and TRBJ2-3, with 10 bases lining up with TRBD2. Germline V gene lookup returns CDR1 MNHEY and CDR2 SMNVEV (reference sequence). CDR3 length: 15 residues. The ends lost 6 bases at V and 1 base at J; junction bases unmatched: 4. DNA for the CDR3: TGTGCCAGCAGCCTCAGCGGGAGGGGCACAGATACGCAGTATTTT. As protein: CASSLSGRGTDTQYF.

The gene calls are TRBV18 and TRBJ2-7; 10 nucleotides align to TRBD1. V dropped 5 bases and J dropped 5; count of bases not matched to a gene: 3. The CDR3 is 13 residues long. CDR1 and CDR2 from the germline V gene are KGHSH and LQKENI. The CDR3 DNA reads as TGTGCCAGCTCAGCCGGGACAGGGGACGAGCAGTACTTC. It specifies CASSAGTGDEQYF.

J is TRBJ2-3 and V is TRBV10-3, with a possible D match to TRBD2 (6 bases). This CDR3 is built from 14 residues. Germline V gives CDR1 ENHRY, CDR2 SYGVKD. V was trimmed by 7 bases and J by 1 base, leaving 12 bases between them. Written as DNA, the CDR3 is TGTGCCATCAATCCCGGGAGTGGCACAGATACGCAGTATTTT. It is translated as CAINPGSGTDTQYF.

The chain uses TRBV6-2 or TRBV6-3 and TRBJ1-5, with D tentatively TRBD1 (5 bases). The CDR3 loop spans 12 amino acids. V was trimmed by 2 bases and J by 7 bases, leaving 6 bases between them. CDR1 is MNHEY and CDR2 is SVGEGT in the germline V gene. The chain's CDR3 is CASSYGAQPQHF. The DNA of the CDR3 is TGTGCCAGCAGTTACGGGGCCCAGCCCCAGCATTTT.

J is TRBJ2-5 and V is TRBV7-8, with D maybe TRBD2 (5 bases). Trimming removed 8 bases from V and 5 bases from J, with 24 bases in between. Germline V gene data show CDR1 as SGHVS and CDR2 as FQNEAQ. The CDR3 is 16 residues long. CDR3 bases: TGTGCCAGCGGACCTCGGGCCGGTAATAGAGGGGAGACCCAGTACTTC. Translated: CASGPRAGNRGETQYF.

V and J are TRBV18 and TRBJ2-3; D perhaps matches TRBD2 (6 bases). Trimming took off 2 bases at V and 1 base at J, with 10 bases between the two ends. The CDR3 covers 15 residues. The germline V gene has CDR1 KGHSH and CDR2 LQKENI. CDR3 amino acids: CASSPGGVGTDTQYF. The CDR3 DNA reads as TGTGCCAGCTCACCAGGCGGGGTGGGCACAGATACGCAGTATTTT.